The rows below give T cell receptor beta chains drawn from one sample of a study of CD8+ T cells in alopecia areata. Libraries were prepared by immunoSEQ multiplex PCR; TCRdb keeps only in-frame clonotypes and omits some of them. The data show some 170,000 clones, with roughly 58% seen just once and more than 15% held by the top ten. Sequences were derived from CD4+ T cells sorted from blood, sampled between weeks 55 and 65, from a patient treated with tofacitinib. These receptors were obtained from a human donor with alopecia areata. Each CDR3 is given with its conserved first and last residue. Fields, in order: D gene, J gene, clone size, V gene, CDR3 protein, CDR3 DNA. The D gene is left open where the match is weak. Clone size appears in some rows only: once, few, many, or a class for an expanded clone.

D gene: -; J gene: TRBJ2-5; clone size: -; V gene: TRBV18; CDR3 protein: CASSPSSTLMETQYF; CDR3 DNA: TGTGCCAGCTCACCATCCAGCACCCTGATGGAGACCCAGTACTTC
D gene: TRBD1; J gene: TRBJ2-5; clone size: -; V gene: TRBV4-1; CDR3 protein: CASSQDRTGGRRETQYF; CDR3 DNA: TGCGCCAGCAGCCAAGATAGGACAGGGGGCCGTCGAGAGACCCAGTACTTC
D gene: -; J gene: TRBJ2-2; clone size: -; V gene: TRBV30; CDR3 protein: CAWSVAGAGIAGELFF; CDR3 DNA: TGTGCCTGGAGTGTGGCAGGGGCGGGTATTGCCGGGGAGCTGTTTTTT
D gene: -; J gene: TRBJ1-4; clone size: -; V gene: TRBV4-1; CDR3 protein: CASRETTNEKLFF; CDR3 DNA: TGCGCCAGCAGGGAAACGACTAATGAAAAACTGTTTTTT
D gene: -; J gene: TRBJ1-1; clone size: -; V gene: TRBV23-1; CDR3 protein: CAIYRGGARIDAEAFF; CDR3 DNA: TGCGCCATTTACCGGGGGGGCGCAAGAATTGACGCTGAAGCTTTCTTT
D gene: TRBD2; J gene: TRBJ2-5; clone size: -; V gene: TRBV11-2; CDR3 protein: CASSVSGGGETQYF; CDR3 DNA: TGTGCCAGCAGCGTTAGCGGGGGCGGGGAGACCCAGTACTTC
D gene: -; J gene: TRBJ1-1; clone size: -; V gene: TRBV10-3; CDR3 protein: CAIKDPGRPNTEAFF; CDR3 DNA: TGTGCCATCAAGGACCCGGGACGGCCGAACACTGAAGCTTTCTTT
D gene: -; J gene: TRBJ2-7; clone size: -; V gene: TRBV19; CDR3 protein: CASSWSEQYF; CDR3 DNA: TGTGCCAGTAGTTGGAGCGAGCAGTACTTC
D gene: TRBD1; J gene: TRBJ1-6; clone size: few; V gene: TRBV30; CDR3 protein: CAWRIGQGTNSPLHF; CDR3 DNA: TGTGCCTGGCGAATCGGACAGGGGACCAATTCACCCCTCCACTTT
D gene: TRBD2; J gene: TRBJ2-4; clone size: -; V gene: TRBV4-1; CDR3 protein: CASSQVAGGLNIQYF; CDR3 DNA: TGCGCCAGCAGCCAAGTGGCGGGGGGCCTGAACATTCAGTACTTC
D gene: -; J gene: TRBJ1-2; clone size: -; V gene: TRBV23-1; CDR3 protein: CASSPPRHRESANYGYTF; CDR3 DNA: TGCGCCAGCAGTCCCCCCCGTCACCGAGAATCCGCTAACTATGGCTACACCTTC
D gene: -; J gene: TRBJ2-7; clone size: few; V gene: TRBV5-1; CDR3 protein: CASSAMGAGADEQYF; CDR3 DNA: TGCGCCAGCAGCGCGATGGGGGCAGGGGCTGACGAGCAGTACTTC
D gene: -; J gene: TRBJ2-3; clone size: -; V gene: TRBV9; CDR3 protein: CASSVVPSGSTDTQYF; CDR3 DNA: TGTGCCAGCAGCGTAGTTCCCAGCGGATCCACAGATACGCAGTATTTT
D gene: TRBD1; J gene: TRBJ1-5; clone size: -; V gene: TRBV4-1; CDR3 protein: CASSQEQGYQPQHF; CDR3 DNA: TGCGCCAGCAGCCAAGAACAGGGGTATCAGCCCCAGCATTTT
D gene: -; J gene: TRBJ1-1; clone size: -; V gene: TRBV29-1; CDR3 protein: CSVGQLSTEAFF; CDR3 DNA: TGCAGCGTTGGTCAACTGAGCACTGAAGCTTTCTTT
D gene: -; J gene: TRBJ1-1; clone size: few; V gene: TRBV5-8; CDR3 protein: CASSFRRTEAFF; CDR3 DNA: TGTGCCAGCAGCTTCCGGAGGACTGAAGCTTTCTTT
D gene: TRBD1; J gene: TRBJ2-1; clone size: -; V gene: TRBV5-1; CDR3 protein: CASSWGQVIYNEQFF; CDR3 DNA: TGCGCCAGCAGCTGGGGACAGGTTATCTACAATGAGCAGTTCTTC
D gene: TRBD1; J gene: TRBJ1-6; clone size: -; V gene: TRBV7-2; CDR3 protein: CASSSKTGRGSPLHF; CDR3 DNA: TGTGCCAGCAGCTCCAAGACAGGGAGAGGTTCACCCCTCCACTTT
D gene: TRBD2; J gene: TRBJ2-5; clone size: -; V gene: TRBV4-2; CDR3 protein: CASSQGGGGAQETQYF; CDR3 DNA: TGTGCCAGCAGCCAAGGTGGCGGGGGGGCCCAAGAGACCCAGTACTTC
D gene: -; J gene: TRBJ2-7; clone size: -; V gene: TRBV12-5; CDR3 protein: CASGLGGSYEQYF; CDR3 DNA: TGTGCTAGTGGTTTGGGTGGCAGCTACGAGCAGTACTTC